This entry describes one T cell receptor beta chain. Its cognate antigen is unknown. Assay: immunoSEQ multiplex PCR; the TCRdb copy retains only in-frame clones and omits some. The sample carries roughly 110,000 clones, roughly 90% recorded once. This sample is part of a study of T cell responses to AZD1222 COVID-19 vaccine. Study-level points and caveats: Baseline testing showed seropositivity in only a handful of AZD1222 recipients. The peak T cell response came first, and repertoires were sampled only after it.

The J segment lost 4 bases and the V segment lost 5 bases, leaving 7 bases of the junction unmatched. Germline CDR1 reads MDHEN; CDR2 reads SYDVKM. CDR3 length: 15 amino acids. This specimen consisted of peripheral blood, obtained on day 0 of AZD1222 vaccination. The source of this sequence is an adult in good health. The chain couples TRBV28 to TRBJ2-2; TRBD1 matches at 7 bases. In DNA, the CDR3 is TGTGCCAGCAGTACTACGACAGGGTTCACCGGGGAGCTGTTTTTT. The encoded protein is CASSTTTGFTGELFF.